The 21 T cell receptor beta chains below all came from one sample that was sequenced in a study of T-cell reconstitution after alpha-beta-depleted transplantation in children. A TCRbeta library incorporating unique molecular identifiers was prepared. MiXCR, applied by TCRdb to the PCR reads, yields one record per CDR3 protein. The table records 200,000 to 250,000 distinct CDR3 sequences, 8.5% to 10% of them present only once. Material: PBMCs from the stem cell graft donor, obtained from the stem cell graft. These receptors were obtained from a human donor who donated a stem cell graft to a child with acute lymphoblastic leukemia.

At least ten counts were recorded for this clonotype. The gene calls are TRBV5-6 and TRBJ2-2; possible D gene TRBD1, 6 bases. This CDR3 has 14 residues. Germline V gene data show CDR1 as SGHDT and CDR2 as YYEEEE. Between the trimmed V and J ends, which lost 9 bases and 4 bases, there was a span of 16 bases. As DNA, the CDR3 is TGTGCCACCAACAGGGAGAGAGGCACCGGGGAGCTGTTTTTT. The encoded protein is CATNRERGTGELFF.

This clonotype was seen many times. This chain uses TRBV9 with TRBJ2-5; 7 nucleotides agree with TRBD2. CDR3 length: 16 residues. Germline loops: CDR1 SGDLS, CDR2 YYNGEE. Losses at the gene ends were 0 bases for V and 2 bases for J; bases not matched to a gene: 7. Written as DNA, the CDR3 is TGTGCCAGCAGCGTAGCTACCGGGACTAAGCAAGAGACCCAGTACTTC. This encodes CASSVATGTKQETQYF.

This clonotype has only a few counts. V gene TRBV3-1 combines with J gene TRBJ1-4; D unresolved. This CDR3 is built from 17 residues. The V gene lost 0 bases and the J gene lost 4 bases, with 15 bases spanning the gap. CDR1 is LGHDT and CDR2 is YNNKEL in the germline V gene (reference sequence). CDR3 protein: CASSQDRFGDRNEKLFF. The CDR3 DNA follows: TGTGCCAGCAGCCAAGACCGTTTTGGAGATCGTAATGAAAAACTGTTTTTT.

J is TRBJ1-1 and V is TRBV6-5; no clear D. Between the trimmed V and J ends, which lost 2 bases and 1 base, there was a span of 8 bases. There are 14 residues in the CDR3. Germline CDR1 and CDR2: MNHEY and SVGAGI. CDR3 DNA sequence: TGTGCCAGCAGTTACGAGGGCACGAACACTGAAGCTTTCTTT. This sequence encodes CASSYEGTNTEAFF.

The V and J genes are TRBV5-4 and TRBJ1-2; 7 bases align to TRBD1. CDR3 length: 15 amino acids. From germline, CDR1 is SGHNT and CDR2 YYREEE (reference sequence). V dropped 3 bases and J dropped 3; count of bases not matched to a gene: 8. The CDR3 sequence is CASSSPGQRDYGYTF. The CDR3 DNA sequence: TGTGCCAGCAGCTCTCCGGGACAGCGGGACTATGGCTACACCTTC.

The gene calls are TRBV29-1 and TRBJ2-7; D is possibly TRBD1 or TRBD2 (5 bases each). This CDR3 comprises 12 residues. Deletions cut 6 bases from V and 3 bases from J, with 12 bases between. In germline, CDR1 is SQVTM, CDR2 ANQGSEA. The CDR3 sequence is CSVGGGLYEQYF. CDR3 sequence (DNA): TGCAGCGTGGGTGGGGGTCTCTACGAGCAGTACTTC.

The chain is built from TRBV6-1 and TRBJ1-1; D is unclear. The ends were cut back, 5 bases at V and 6 bases at J, with 16 bases in the middle. The CDR3 totals 14 residues. Per germline, CDR1 MNHNS and CDR2 SASEGT. The CDR3 DNA follows: TGTGCCAGCAGTAGACAAAACACTGCCGCTGAAGCTTTCTTT. This gives the protein CASSRQNTAAEAFF.

This clonotype was observed a few times. The chain joins TRBV7-9 to TRBJ1-1; 8 bases fit TRBD1. This CDR3 region has 15 residues. The V and J ends lost 5 bases and 0 bases, in that order; junction bases with no gene match: 5. Germline CDR1 SEHNR, CDR2 FQNEAQ (reference sequence). This CDR3 is CASSHRDRLNTEAFF. The CDR3 bases are TGTGCCAGCAGCCACCGGGACAGGCTGAACACTGAAGCTTTCTTT.

This clonotype was picked up many times. This chain's CDR3 is CASSISGGRAFF. The CDR3 nucleotides are TGTGCCAGCAGCATATCAGGGGGAAGGGCTTTCTTT. This chain links TRBV27 with TRBJ1-1, with 7 bases aligning to TRBD1. The CDR3 covers 12 residues. Germline CDR1 reads MNHEY; CDR2 reads SMNVEV (reference sequence). V lost 6 bases, J lost 11 bases, and 9 bases stayed unmatched.

This clonotype appeared many times. V is TRBV20-1 and J is TRBJ2-7, with unresolved D. Per germline, CDR1 DFQATT and CDR2 SNEGSKA (reference sequence). Trimming removed 0 bases at V and 6 bases at J, with 15 bases between. The CDR3 covers 14 residues. The CDR3 DNA is TGCAGTGCTAGAGATTTTAGGCAGTCAACCGAGCAGTACTTC. Amino acids: CSARDFRQSTEQYF.

In its sample, this clonotype was seen a few times. This sequence joins TRBV7-9 and TRBJ2-2, with D tentatively TRBD2 (5 bases). Trimming left V 1 base short and J 0 bases short, with 6 bases between. The V gene's germline CDR1 is SEHNR and CDR2 FQNEAQ (reference sequence). The CDR3 has 15 residues. The CDR3 DNA is TGTGCCAGCAGCTTAGGAGGGCCGAACACCGGGGAGCTGTTTTTT. Its translation is CASSLGGPNTGELFF.

This clonotype was observed many times. The chain combines TRBV2 with TRBJ2-1, with 7 bases fitting TRBD2. This CDR3 comprises 14 residues. CDR1 is SNHLY, CDR2 FYNNEI, per germline. Unmatched junction bases numbered 4, after V lost 4 bases and J lost 4 bases. As DNA, the CDR3 is TGTGCCAGCAGTGCTGGGGGGGTGTACAATGAGCAGTTCTTC. Amino acid sequence: CASSAGGVYNEQFF.

This clonotype was found a few times. The V call is TRBV5-1, the J call TRBJ2-1, with TRBD2 matching 11 bases. CDR3 length equals 18 residues. Germline V lookup: CDR1 SGHRS, CDR2 YFSETQ. Losses at the gene ends were 1 base for V and 5 bases for J; bases not matched to a gene: 11. The CDR3 DNA follows: TGCGCCAGCAGCTTGTATTTGGGACTAGCGGACAAGCACAATGAGCAGTTCTTC. The encoded protein is CASSLYLGLADKHNEQFF.

The rearrangement joins TRBV20-1 to TRBJ2-5, with D uncertain. Germline V gene lookup returns CDR1 DFQATT and CDR2 SNEGSKA (reference sequence). The V end lost 6 bases, the J end lost 4 bases, and 15 bases lay between the germline ends. This CDR3 has 13 residues. The CDR3 sequence is CSAPRGSLETQYF. CDR3 DNA sequence: TGCAGTGCCCCACGAGGATCATTAGAGACCCAGTACTTC.

The chain carries TRBV10-3 and TRBJ1-5; TRBD1 matches at 7 bases. CDR1 is ENHRY and CDR2 is SYGVKD in the germline V gene. CDR3 size: 13 residues. The V and J ends lost 6 bases and 7 bases, in that order; junction bases with no gene match: 6. The CDR3 is CAIRGQVEQPQHF. In DNA, the CDR3 is TGTGCCATCAGAGGACAGGTGGAACAGCCCCAGCATTTT.

CDR3 amino acids: CSAPVAGGNTDTQYF. The CDR3 region has the DNA TGCAGTGCTCCCGTAGCGGGCGGAAACACAGATACGCAGTATTTT. The chain couples TRBV20-1 to TRBJ2-3, with 7 bases that match TRBD2. Per the germline V gene, CDR1 is DFQATT and CDR2 is SNEGSKA (reference sequence). J was trimmed by 2 bases and V by 5 bases; bases with no gene match: 10. The CDR3 extends over 15 amino acids.

The chain has TRBV27 and TRBJ1-2, with a possible D match to TRBD1 (5 bases). The CDR3 covers 13 residues. In germline, CDR1 is MNHEY, CDR2 SMNVEV (reference sequence). With 6 bases removed from V and 3 bases from J, the gap between germline ends came to 11 bases. The CDR3 bases are TGTGCCAGCAGGCAAGACAGCTACTATGGCTACACCTTC. Its translation: CASRQDSYYGYTF.

The chain carries TRBV10-3 and TRBJ2-7; TRBD1 agrees at 8 bases. Germline CDR1 reads ENHRY; CDR2 reads SYGVKD. The CDR3 is 12 amino acids. The V gene end was trimmed by 10 bases and the J gene end by 5 bases; junction bases not matched to a gene: 7. The CDR3 sequence is CATTGDPNEQYF. The CDR3 coding sequence is TGTGCCACGACAGGGGACCCAAACGAGCAGTACTTC.

This clonotype was counted at least ten times. The CDR3 nucleotides are TGTGCCAGCAGCTACTTTGGGAGGGTAGCGGGAAACACCATATATTTT. Its translation: CASSYFGRVAGNTIYF. V is TRBV5-4 and J is TRBJ1-3; D gene unclear. This CDR3 is built from 16 residues. Deletions cut 3 bases from V and 4 bases from J, with 17 bases between. CDR1 is SGHNT, CDR2 YYREEE, per germline (reference sequence).

V and J are TRBV7-9 and TRBJ2-4; 7 nucleotides line up with TRBD2. In germline, CDR1 is SEHNR, CDR2 FQNEAQ (reference sequence). This CDR3 has 15 amino acids. J lost 3 bases, V lost 0 bases, and 2 bases had no gene match. CDR3 bases: TGTGCCAGCAGCTTAGCTTCGGGGGGCAAAAACATTCAGTACTTC. Amino acid sequence: CASSLASGGKNIQYF.

The gene calls are TRBV10-3 and TRBJ2-1, with unresolved D. Germline values: CDR1 ENHRY, CDR2 SYGVKD. The V gene lost 0 bases and the J gene lost 3 bases, with 12 bases spanning the gap. The CDR3 consists of 16 residues. Here the CDR3 reads CAISESSKGFYNEQFF. CDR3 DNA sequence: TGTGCCATCAGTGAGTCTTCTAAGGGTTTCTACAATGAGCAGTTCTTC.